This T cell receptor beta chain was sequenced for a study of blood T cell repertoires in COVID-19. Study-level information: In each case, the material was cDNA or gDNA derived from T cells, B-cell-depleted T cells, or PBMCs.

In the original processing: Cell counts per sample came from amplifying reference gene primers. Assay: immunoSEQ multiplex PCR; the TCRdb copy retains only in-frame clones and omits some. The V and J calls and clone size are taken from that table; D and trimming were inferred from the DNA. Here the sample spans some 180,000 clones, approximately 80% being singletons. The sequence derives from a man aged 55 to 69 who had been exposed to COVID-19. The sample consisted of PBMCs or T cells enriched from blood (not recorded which).

In DNA form, the CDR3 reads TGTGCCAGTAGTCTCCACTGGGACAGTGTTTCCTATAATTCACCCCTCCACTTT. The encoded protein is CASSLHWDSVSYNSPLHF. The chain is built from TRBV19 and TRBJ1-6, with 7 bases identical to TRBD1. V dropped 5 bases and J dropped 1; count of bases not matched to a gene: 11. CDR1 and CDR2 from the germline V gene are LNHDA and SQIVND (reference sequence). The CDR3 covers 18 residues.